A single sample gave rise to the 8 T cell receptor beta chains below, sequenced in a study of T cell responses to AZD1222 COVID-19 vaccine. Repertoires were generated with immunoSEQ multiplex PCR, while TCRdb's copy carries only in-frame clones and drops some. The sample yields about 110,000 clones, 94% seen once. Specimen: peripheral blood, collected 28 days after the second AZD1222 dose. These receptors were obtained from an adult who received the AZD1222 COVID-19 vaccine.

The chain carries TRBV20-1 and TRBJ2-7; TRBD2 aligns across 8 bases. Per the germline V gene, CDR1 is DFQATT and CDR2 is SNEGSKA (reference sequence). Trimming at V came to 3 bases and at J to 1 base, leaving 5 bases not matched to a gene. CDR3 size: 14 residues. DNA for the CDR3: TGCAGTGCTAGTGGGCTAGCGGGTTCCTACGAGCAGTACTTC. It specifies CSASGLAGSYEQYF.

The gene calls are TRBV6-6 and TRBJ1-3; D remains ambiguous. The germline V gene encodes CDR1 MNHNY and CDR2 SVGAGI (reference sequence). V lost 0 bases and J lost 3, with 6 bases in between. The CDR3 is 14 residues long. CDR3 sequence (DNA): TGTGCCAGCAGTTACTCCTCCGTTGGAAACACCATATATTTT. It yields the protein CASSYSSVGNTIYF.

V usage is TRBV3-1 (or the pseudogene TRBV3-2) and J usage is TRBJ2-5; 7 nucleotides align to TRBD1. Germline trimming cut 2 bases from V and 9 bases from J; bases unmatched to any gene: 9. The CDR3 is 14 residues long. Germline assignment: CDR1 LGHDT and CDR2 YNNKEL (reference sequence). The CDR3 protein is CASSQSGQPTAQYF. The DNA for the CDR3 is TGTGCCAGCAGCCAATCGGGACAGCCAACGGCCCAGTACTTC.

The chain links TRBV3-1 (or the pseudogene TRBV3-2) to TRBJ2-1, with 8 bases that match TRBD1. The CDR3 length is 15 residues. Per germline, CDR1 LGHDT and CDR2 YNNKEL (reference sequence). V shed 7 bases and J 2 bases; nucleotides not matched to a gene: 7. This CDR3 reads CASKHRTGTYNEQFF. The CDR3 DNA reads as TGTGCCAGCAAACACCGGACAGGGACCTACAATGAGCAGTTCTTC.

As concerns this clone: The same CDR3 arises from other DNA sequences in this sample as well. V gene TRBV6-5 combines with J gene TRBJ2-1; perhaps D is TRBD1 or TRBD2 (5 bases each). CDR1 and CDR2 (germline): MNHEY, SVGAGI. Trimming cost V 0 bases and J 4 bases, with 10 bases left between them. The CDR3 has 15 residues. CDR3 DNA: TGTGCCAGCAGTTACTCGAGAGGGGCTTACAATGAGCAGTTCTTC. It translates to CASSYSRGAYNEQFF.

This chain joins TRBV4-1 and TRBJ2-5; 11 bases align to TRBD2. Germline CDR1 is MGHRA and CDR2 is YSYEKL. This CDR3 comprises 19 residues. Trimming cost V 3 bases and J 0 bases; bases outside gene matches: 12. Here the CDR3 DNA reads TGCGCCAGCAGCCACCCCGGGCTAGCGGGGGGACCAAACCAAGAGACCCAGTACTTC. Encoded protein: CASSHPGLAGGPNQETQYF.

The chain employs TRBV7-9 and TRBJ2-7, with TRBD2 matching over 8 bases. The germline CDR1 and CDR2 sequences are SEHNR and FQNEAQ (reference sequence). The CDR3 totals 15 residues. The J segment lost 7 bases and the V segment lost 5 bases, leaving 13 bases of the junction unmatched. The CDR3 is CASSPGTSSDREQYF. CDR3 DNA sequence: TGTGCCAGCAGCCCCGGGACTAGTAGCGATCGGGAGCAGTACTTC.

The chain is built from TRBV19 and TRBJ1-1, with 8 bases lining up with TRBD1. Germline V gene lookup returns CDR1 LNHDA and CDR2 SQIVND (reference sequence). V lost 7 bases to trimming and J lost 9 bases; unmatched junction nucleotides: 19. The CDR3 is made up of 16 amino acids. CDR3 DNA: TGTGCCAGTACTTGGGCAGCGACAGGGGTGGTGGCTCAAGCTTTCTTT. It translates to CASTWAATGVVAQAFF.